These T cell receptor beta chains were read from a single sample in a study of OX40 agonist ivuxolimab in advanced cancers. Method: immunoSEQ multiplex PCR; TCRdb's copy keeps in-frame clones and lacks some. The repertoire holds 65,000 to 85,000 clones, with 85% as singletons. The sample in question was CD4+ or CD8+ T cells sorted from blood, obtained in a trial of the OX40 agonist ivuxolimab. These receptors were collected from an adult with an advanced solid tumor such as melanoma, head and neck, liver or kidney cancer. The CDR3 runs from the conserved cysteine through the conserved F or W. A D gene is named only where the DNA matches it firmly. Clone size is stated in some rows and not others, as once, few, many or a class when expanded.

clone size,D gene,V gene,J gene,CDR3 DNA,CDR3 protein
.,TRBD1,TRBV5-1,TRBJ1-2,TGCGCCAGCAGCTTGGCTGGGACAGCGGATGGCTACACCTTC,CASSLAGTADGYTF
.,.,TRBV5-5,TRBJ2-5,TGTGCCAGCAGCTTACTGACCCAAGAGACCCAGTACTTC,CASSLLTQETQYF
.,.,TRBV30,TRBJ1-1,TGTGCCTGGAGTGAACAGGGTGGGACTGAAGCTTTCTTT,CAWSEQGGTEAFF
.,.,TRBV4-1,TRBJ2-2,TGCGCCAGCAGCCAAGGGCTAGCTCGTAAGAACACCGGGGAGCTGTTTTTT,CASSQGLARKNTGELFF
.,TRBD2,TRBV10-1,TRBJ2-3,TGCGCCAGCAGTGAGCTTAGACTAGCGGGAGATCCAGATACGCAGTATTTT,CASSELRLAGDPDTQYF
.,TRBD1,TRBV7-3,TRBJ1-1,TGTGCCAGCAGCCGACAGGGTGTGGGGAAGACTGAAGCTTTCTTT,CASSRQGVGKTEAFF
.,.,TRBV5-8,TRBJ2-7,TGTGCCAGCAGCTTCCGGGGTTTCAAGAGGGCCTACGAGCAGTACTTC,CASSFRGFKRAYEQYF
.,.,TRBV7-9,TRBJ2-7,TGTGCCAGCAGCCTAGGGGAACGACTCCAGCAGTACTTC,CASSLGERLQQYF
.,TRBD2,TRBV29-1,TRBJ2-7,TGCAGCGTCGGGACTAGCCACTCCTACGAGCAGTACTTC,CSVGTSHSYEQYF
few,.,TRBV5-1,TRBJ2-1,TGCGCCAGCAGCCCCACCGCAGGGAGCTCCTACAATGAGCAGTTCTTC,CASSPTAGSSYNEQFF
once,.,TRBV6-5,TRBJ1-4,TGTGCCACAAGACGGGGGCAGGTTGAAAAACTGTTTTTT,CATRRGQVEKLFF
.,.,TRBV15,TRBJ1-2,TGTGCCACCAGCAGAGATCTGAACACAGGGAATAACTATGGCTACACCTTC,CATSRDLNTGNNYGYTF
few,TRBD2,TRBV14,TRBJ2-2,TGTGCCAGCAGCCAACGGACTAGCGGGTCCACCGGGGAGCTGTTTTTT,CASSQRTSGSTGELFF
.,.,TRBV11-3,TRBJ2-7,TGTGCCAGCAGCTTAGGGCCCTTAGATTCCTACGAGCAGTACTTC,CASSLGPLDSYEQYF
once,TRBD2,TRBV28,TRBJ2-2,TGTGCCAGCAGTTTAGGGGGGGTTGCGAACACCGGGGAGCTGTTTTTT,CASSLGGVANTGELFF
.,.,TRBV29-1,TRBJ1-1,TGCAGCGTTGCGCGAACTCAGAACACTGAAGCTTTCTTT,CSVARTQNTEAFF
.,.,TRBV6-5,TRBJ2-1,TGTGCCAGCAGATTCAGGAGCTCCTACAATGAGCAGTTCTTC,CASRFRSSYNEQFF
.,.,TRBV10-3,TRBJ1-3,TGTGCCATCACCCCAGAACTAAAGCTAGGAAACACCATATATTTT,CAITPELKLGNTIYF
.,.,TRBV6-5,TRBJ1-1,TGTGCCAGCAGCCTAAACCCTGGGACTGAAGCTTTCTTT,CASSLNPGTEAFF
.,.,TRBV6-6,TRBJ2-3,TGTGCCTCCGGGGAAGCCCGAACGAGCACAGATACGCAGTATTTT,CASGEARTSTDTQYF
.,TRBD2,TRBV6-5,TRBJ2-5,TGTGCCAGCAGTTACTCTAGCGGGAGTGGAGAGACCCAGTACTTC,CASSYSSGSGETQYF
.,.,TRBV6-5,TRBJ2-7,TGTGCCAGCAGTAAGGGACGGTTTCCTAACGAGCAGTACTTC,CASSKGRFPNEQYF
.,.,TRBV28,TRBJ1-2,TGTGCCAGTTCCACCGGGGCCATCGAGGTGGGCTACACCTTC,CASSTGAIEVGYTF
.,.,TRBV5-4,TRBJ2-1,TGTGCCAGCAGCTTGGGGCCCCAGGAATTCAATGAGCAGTTCTTC,CASSLGPQEFNEQFF
.,TRBD2,TRBV4-3,TRBJ2-1,TGCGCCAGCAGCCAAGATAGGCTAGCGGGAGGGTACAATGAGCAGTTCTTC,CASSQDRLAGGYNEQFF
.,TRBD2,TRBV6-6,TRBJ2-2,TGTGCCAGCATGACTAGGACTAGCGGGGTCACCGGGGAGCTGTTTTTT,CASMTRTSGVTGELFF
few,.,TRBV5-1,TRBJ2-7,TGCGCCAGCAGCTTGGTGGGCGTGGGCTACGAGCAGTACTTC,CASSLVGVGYEQYF
.,.,TRBV6-5,TRBJ2-5,TGTGCCAGCAGTTACTCGTACAGTACAGAGACCCAGTACTTC,CASSYSYSTETQYF
.,.,TRBV4-3,TRBJ2-7,TGCGCCAGCAGCCCGGGGACTTGGGACTCCTACGAGCAGTACTTC,CASSPGTWDSYEQYF
few,.,TRBV30,TRBJ2-7,TGTGCCTGGAGTGTAGGAAGGCAGGGTACCTACGAGCAGTACTTC,CAWSVGRQGTYEQYF
few,.,TRBV7-2,TRBJ2-3,TGTGCCAGCAGCTTATACGCAGATACGCAGTATTTT,CASSLYADTQYF
.,.,TRBV5-1,TRBJ2-5,TGCGCCAGCAGCTTGGGAGGGCAAGAGACCCAGTACTTC,CASSLGGQETQYF
.,TRBD2,TRBV5-4,TRBJ2-3,TGTGCCAGCAGCTTATCCGGGAGGACCCACCCAGATACGCAGTATTTT,CASSLSGRTHPDTQYF
.,.,TRBV5-1,TRBJ2-7,TGCGCCAGCAGCTTGGCTGGGCTAGCTTCCAGCGAGCAGTACTTC,CASSLAGLASSEQYF
.,TRBD2,TRBV27,TRBJ2-7,TGTGCCAGCAGTTTGAGGGAGGGTTCCTACGAGCAGTACTTC,CASSLREGSYEQYF
.,.,TRBV29-1,TRBJ2-3,TGCAGCTCCGAGGCTAGCGGCACAGATACGCAGTATTTT,CSSEASGTDTQYF
.,TRBD1,TRBV28,TRBJ1-5,TGTGCCAGCAGTACAGGGGGACATAGCAATCAGCCCCAGCATTTT,CASSTGGHSNQPQHF
.,TRBD1,TRBV5-1,TRBJ1-2,TGCGCCAGCAGCCAACCGGGACAGGGGGCCTATGGCTACACCTTC,CASSQPGQGAYGYTF
.,.,TRBV28,TRBJ2-2,TGTGCCAGCAGGACCTTTGAGTCTGGGGGCACCGGGGAGCTGTTTTTT,CASRTFESGGTGELFF
.,.,TRBV4-2,TRBJ1-6,TGTGCCAGCAGCCTCAATAAGAATTCACCCCTCCACTTT,CASSLNKNSPLHF
.,TRBD1,TRBV6-5,TRBJ1-1,TGTGCCAGCAGTTACTCGACAGGGTCCACTGAAGCTTTCTTT,CASSYSTGSTEAFF
once,.,TRBV9,TRBJ2-1,TGTGCCAGCAGCCCAACTAACACCATTTACAATGAGCAGTTCTTC,CASSPTNTIYNEQFF
.,.,TRBV21-1,TRBJ2-3,TGTGCCAGCAGCAACTACGAGACAGGCCTAAGCACAGATACGCAGTATTTT,CASSNYETGLSTDTQYF
.,TRBD1,TRBV7-9,TRBJ1-1,TGTGCCAGCAGCTTTAGACAGGGGAACACTGAAGCTTTCTTT,CASSFRQGNTEAFF
.,TRBD2,TRBV30,TRBJ2-7,TGTGCCTGGAGTCCCAGCGGGAGAGTCTACGAGCAGTACTTC,CAWSPSGRVYEQYF
.,.,TRBV28,TRBJ1-4,TGTGCCAGCAGTTTAGACCAAGATGAAAAACTGTTTTTT,CASSLDQDEKLFF
.,TRBD2,TRBV6-6,TRBJ2-1,TGTGCCAGCAGTCCATCTAGCGGTTCATGGAGTGAGCAGTTCTTC,CASSPSSGSWSEQFF
.,.,TRBV7-2,TRBJ2-1,TGTGCCAGCAGCCCCTCCTACAATGAGCAGTTCTTC,CASSPSYNEQFF
.,TRBD2,TRBV4-1,TRBJ2-1,TGCGCCAGCAGCCAAACTAGCGGGAGCCGGTACAATGAGCAGTTCTTC,CASSQTSGSRYNEQFF
once,TRBD1,TRBV5-1,TRBJ1-6,TGCGCCAGCAGCTCTACAGGGGACCTTAATTCACCCCTCCACTTT,CASSSTGDLNSPLHF
.,.,TRBV11-2,TRBJ2-1,TGTGCCAGCAGCTTAGCCTACAATGAGCAGTTCTTC,CASSLAYNEQFF
few,.,TRBV28,TRBJ1-4,TGTGCCAGCACCCCCGTGAGGGACCATGAAAAACTGTTTTTT,CASTPVRDHEKLFF
.,.,TRBV6-6,TRBJ2-3,TGTGCCAGCAGTTATCGACAGGCTAGCACAGATACGCAGTATTTT,CASSYRQASTDTQYF
.,TRBD1,TRBV6-5,TRBJ2-7,TGTGCCAGCAGTCGGACAGGGCCGTCCTACGAGCAGTACTTC,CASSRTGPSYEQYF
few,.,TRBV30,TRBJ1-1,TGTGCCTGGAAGGGGGGAGGGGCAAGGAGCACTGAAGCTTTCTTT,CAWKGGGARSTEAFF
.,.,TRBV18,TRBJ1-3,TGTGCCACCTCGCGAACCGTCGGTGGAAACACCATATATTTT,CATSRTVGGNTIYF
.,TRBD1,TRBV7-8,TRBJ1-2,TGTGCCAGCAGCTACCAGGGGGACTATGGCTACACCTTC,CASSYQGDYGYTF
.,.,TRBV25-1,TRBJ1-3,TGTGCCAGCAGTGAAAGACCCTCGGGCTCCTGGGGGGGAAACACCATATATTTT,CASSERPSGSWGGNTIYF
.,TRBD2,TRBV27,TRBJ2-5,TGTGCCAGCAGTTTATACGGCGGGAGGGAGACCCAGTACTTC,CASSLYGGRETQYF
.,TRBD2,TRBV14,TRBJ2-7,TGTGCCAGCAGCCTCGGACTAGCTGCGGGGGAGCAGTACTTC,CASSLGLAAGEQYF